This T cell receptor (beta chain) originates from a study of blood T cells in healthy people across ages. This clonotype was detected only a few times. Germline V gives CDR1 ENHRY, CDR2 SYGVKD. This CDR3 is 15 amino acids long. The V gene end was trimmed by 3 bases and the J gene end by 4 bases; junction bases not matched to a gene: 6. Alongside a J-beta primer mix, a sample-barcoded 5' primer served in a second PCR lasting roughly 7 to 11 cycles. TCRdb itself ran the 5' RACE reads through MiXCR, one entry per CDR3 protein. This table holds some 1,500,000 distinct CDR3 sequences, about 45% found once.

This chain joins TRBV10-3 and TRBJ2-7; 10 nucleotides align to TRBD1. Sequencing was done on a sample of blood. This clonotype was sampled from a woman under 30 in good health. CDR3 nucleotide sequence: TGTGCCATCAGTGACTCCGGGACAGGGGAGTACGAGCAGTACTTC. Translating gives CAISDSGTGEYEQYF.